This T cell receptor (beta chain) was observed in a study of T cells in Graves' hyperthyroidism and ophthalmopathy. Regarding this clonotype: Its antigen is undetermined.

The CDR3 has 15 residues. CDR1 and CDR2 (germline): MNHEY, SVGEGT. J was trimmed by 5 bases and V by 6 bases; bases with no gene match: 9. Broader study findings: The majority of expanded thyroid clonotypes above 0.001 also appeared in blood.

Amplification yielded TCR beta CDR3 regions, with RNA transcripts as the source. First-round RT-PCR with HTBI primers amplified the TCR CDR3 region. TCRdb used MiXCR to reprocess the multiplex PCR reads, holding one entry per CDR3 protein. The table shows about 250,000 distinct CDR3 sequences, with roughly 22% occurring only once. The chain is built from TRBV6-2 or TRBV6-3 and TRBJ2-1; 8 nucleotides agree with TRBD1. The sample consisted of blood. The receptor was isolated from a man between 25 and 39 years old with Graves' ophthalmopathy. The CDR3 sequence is CASRETGAGNNEQFF. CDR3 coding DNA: TGTGCCAGCAGAGAGACAGGGGCGGGGAACAATGAGCAGTTCTTC.